The subject of this entry is one TCR beta chain. The data are from a study of T cell changes during pregnancy in multiple sclerosis. The table came from immunoSEQ multiplex PCR; TCRdb's copy has only in-frame clones and leaves some out. The data contain approximately 37,000 clones, 94% of them singletons. Germline loops: CDR1 MGHRA, CDR2 YSYEKL. V was clipped by 5 bases and J by 1 base; unmatched bases: 5. This CDR3 is 15 amino acids long. The source of this sequence is a female donor with multiple sclerosis, enrolled in a pregnancy study. The sequenced sample was peripheral blood, obtained in the third trimester of pregnancy. The chain recombines TRBV4-1 with TRBJ2-7, with 10 bases that match TRBD1. CDR3 nucleotides: TGCGCCAGCAGCTGGCCGGGACAGGGGTCCTACGAGCAGTACTTC. The encoded protein is CASSWPGQGSYEQYF.